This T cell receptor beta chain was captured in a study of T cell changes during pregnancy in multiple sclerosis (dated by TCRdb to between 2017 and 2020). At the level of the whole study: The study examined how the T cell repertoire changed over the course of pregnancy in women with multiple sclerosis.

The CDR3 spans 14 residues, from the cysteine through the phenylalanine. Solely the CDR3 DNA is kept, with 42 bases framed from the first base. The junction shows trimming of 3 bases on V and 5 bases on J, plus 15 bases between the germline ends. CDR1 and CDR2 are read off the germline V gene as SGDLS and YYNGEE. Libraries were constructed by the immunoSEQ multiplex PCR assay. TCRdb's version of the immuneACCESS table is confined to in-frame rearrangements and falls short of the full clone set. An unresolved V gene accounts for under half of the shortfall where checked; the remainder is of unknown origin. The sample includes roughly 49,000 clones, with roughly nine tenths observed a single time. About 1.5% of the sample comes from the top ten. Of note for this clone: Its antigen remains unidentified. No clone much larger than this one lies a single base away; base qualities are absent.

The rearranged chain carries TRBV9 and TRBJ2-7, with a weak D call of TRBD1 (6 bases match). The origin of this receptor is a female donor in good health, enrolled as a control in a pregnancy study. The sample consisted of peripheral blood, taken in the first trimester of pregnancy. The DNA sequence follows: TGTGCCAGCAGCGGCGTAAACAGGGCCCACGAGCAGTACTTC. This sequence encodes CASSGVNRAHEQYF.